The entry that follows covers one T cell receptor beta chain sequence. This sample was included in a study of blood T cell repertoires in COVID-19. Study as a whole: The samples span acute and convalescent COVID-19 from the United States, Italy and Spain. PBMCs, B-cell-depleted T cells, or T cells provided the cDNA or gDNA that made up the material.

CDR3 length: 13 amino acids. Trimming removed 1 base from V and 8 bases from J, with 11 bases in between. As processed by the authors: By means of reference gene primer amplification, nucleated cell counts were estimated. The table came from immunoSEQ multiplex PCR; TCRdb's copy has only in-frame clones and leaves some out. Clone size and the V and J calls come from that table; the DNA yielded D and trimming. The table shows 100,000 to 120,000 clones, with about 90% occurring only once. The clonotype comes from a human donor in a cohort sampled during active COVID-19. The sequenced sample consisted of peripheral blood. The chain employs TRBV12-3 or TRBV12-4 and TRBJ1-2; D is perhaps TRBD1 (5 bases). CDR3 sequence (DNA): TGTGCCAGCAGTTTAGTGGGGGGTGGCGGCTACACCTTC. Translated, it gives CASSLVGGGGYTF.